This entry features one T cell receptor beta chain sequence. Some clones are missing from TCRdb's copy, which holds only in-frame ones; the method was immunoSEQ multiplex PCR. The sample holds 13,000 or so clones, 70% to 85% seen once. The ends were cut back, 10 bases at V and 3 bases at J, with 15 bases in the middle. The CDR3 contains 14 residues. CDR1 is MNHNS and CDR2 is SASEGT in the germline V gene. The data originate from a study of sequential checkpoint blockade in melanoma. Treatment indicated: randomized to nivolumab then ipilimumab (arm A) or the reverse (arm B). Patients had received no earlier DNA-damaging chemotherapy.

Here the sequenced sample was CD8+ T cells sorted from blood (inferred from file names), taken from a patient given nivolumab and ipilimumab in sequence. The gene calls are TRBV6-1 and TRBJ2-2; D might be TRBD2 (6 bases). This TCR was sampled from a human donor with melanoma. The CDR3 nucleotides read TGTGCCACCGGAGGGCCAGAATACACCGGGGAGCTGTTTTTT. Protein: CATGGPEYTGELFF.